The following is a TCR beta chain sequence with its context. The method was immunoSEQ multiplex PCR; TCRdb's version includes in-frame clones alone and lacks a portion of them. The sample yields 200,000 to 300,000 clones, approximately 83% seen once. In germline, CDR1 is MNHEY, CDR2 SVGAGI. CDR3 length: 13 amino acids. J gave up 6 bases and V 6 bases, and 7 bases lay outside the gene matches. These data originate in a study of blood T cell repertoires in COVID-19. Overall study context: The United States, Italy and Spain were the sources of the acute and convalescent COVID-19 samples.

Researchers sorted participants into cohorts using their self-reported clinical history. The receptor was isolated from a woman between 35 and 50 years old with acute COVID-19. Sequencing was done on a sample of PBMCs or T cells enriched from blood (not recorded which). J is TRBJ1-1 and V is TRBV6-5; TRBD1 agrees at 7 bases. CDR3 sequence reads: CASRETGRPEAFF. The CDR3 nucleotides are TGTGCCAGCAGGGAGACAGGGCGTCCTGAAGCTTTCTTT.